Each of the 8 T cell receptor beta chains below was sequenced from the same sample in a study of T-cell reconstitution after alpha-beta-depleted transplantation in children. Unique molecular identifiers were incorporated during preparation of the TCRbeta library. MiXCR, applied by TCRdb to the PCR reads, yields one record per CDR3 protein. The data contain 230,000 or so distinct CDR3 sequences, approximately 12% of them singletons. The material was PBMCs from the stem cell graft donor, obtained from the stem cell graft. The receptors were gathered from a human donor who donated a stem cell graft to a child with acute lymphoblastic leukemia.

This clonotype was counted ten times or more. J is TRBJ2-3 and V is TRBV18; 9 bases agree with TRBD1. Germline V lookup: CDR1 KGHSH, CDR2 LQKENI. CDR3 length: 17 residues. V dropped 4 bases and J dropped 0; count of bases not matched to a gene: 8. CDR3 in amino acids: CASSLPGQGSSTDTQYF. In nucleotides, the CDR3 is TGTGCCAGCTCACTACCCGGACAGGGGTCTAGCACAGATACGCAGTATTTT.

This clonotype has a count of ten or more. The rearrangement uses TRBV6-2 or TRBV6-3 and TRBJ1-5, with a tentative D call TRBD1 (5 bases). CDR1 is MNHEY, CDR2 SVGEGT, per germline. The CDR3 covers 15 residues. V lost 4 bases, J lost 6 bases, and 16 bases lay in between. In nucleotides, the CDR3 is TGTGCCAGCAGTTCTCCGGGCTTCGGGGGTCAGCCCCAGCATTTT. It encodes CASSSPGFGGQPQHF.

This clonotype occurred many times. The chain has TRBV12-3 or TRBV12-4 and TRBJ1-1, with 7 positions matching TRBD1. V was clipped by 6 bases and J by 6 bases; unmatched bases: 4. This CDR3 spans 12 amino acids. CDR3 sequence (DNA): TGTGCCAGCAGCGGGACAGATCCTGAAGCTTTCTTT. It specifies CASSGTDPEAFF.

This clonotype showed up many times. At one of its ends the junction is not consistent with the germline gene, which may arise from a read error. The V gene is TRBV29-1, the J gene TRBJ2-5; the D is unclear. There are 10 residues in the CDR3. CDR1 and CDR2 (germline): SQVTM, ANQGSEA. CDR3 sequence: CSAGWTDADF. The DNA for the CDR3 is TGCAGCGCAGGCTGGACGGACGCGGACTTC.

This clonotype was counted ten times or more. The V call is TRBV29-1, the J call TRBJ2-3; 8 nucleotides line up with TRBD1. The V and J ends lost 5 bases and 3 bases, in that order; junction bases with no gene match: 16. Germline CDR1 is SQVTM and CDR2 is ANQGSEA. The CDR3 loop spans 17 amino acids. CDR3 coding DNA: TGCAGCGTTCCTCGGGACAGGCGCCCGCAACAAACAGATACGCAGTATTTT. Translating gives CSVPRDRRPQQTDTQYF.

This clonotype was found many times. This rearrangement joins TRBV7-9 to TRBJ1-1, with TRBD1 matching 7 bases. After removal of 4 bases from V and 4 bases from J, the junction contained 6 bases not matched to a gene. Per the germline V gene, CDR1 is SEHNR and CDR2 is FQNEAQ (reference sequence). There are 14 residues in the CDR3. The CDR3 spells CASSSRQGPTEAFF. CDR3 DNA: TGTGCCAGCAGCTCACGACAGGGTCCCACTGAAGCTTTCTTT.

This chain connects TRBV2 to TRBJ2-2; a possible D gene is TRBD2 (5 bases). The V end lost 1 base, the J end lost 2 bases, and 11 bases lay between the germline ends. This CDR3 spans 16 amino acids. Germline V gene data show CDR1 as SNHLY and CDR2 as FYNNEI. CDR3 nucleotide sequence: TGTGCCAGCAGTGAAGGCCGGGGTTCTAACACCGGGGAGCTGTTTTTT. It codes for CASSEGRGSNTGELFF.

This clonotype occurred many times. The rearrangement uses TRBV14 and TRBJ1-1; 7 bases map to TRBD1. Trimming removed 1 base from V and 0 bases from J; junction bases left unmatched: 2. Germline assignment: CDR1 SGHDN and CDR2 FVKESK. CDR3 length equals 15 residues. The CDR3 here is CASSQVTGMNTEAFF. DNA for the CDR3: TGTGCCAGCAGCCAAGTGACAGGGATGAACACTGAAGCTTTCTTT. Full variable domain (outside the CDR3, taken from reference TRBV14 and TRBJ1-1): EAGVTQFPSHSVIEKGQTVTLRCDPISGHDNLYWYRRVMGKEIKFLLHFVKESKQDESGMPNNRFLAERTGGTYSTLKVQPAELEDSGVYFCASSQVTGMNTEAFFGQGTRLTVV.